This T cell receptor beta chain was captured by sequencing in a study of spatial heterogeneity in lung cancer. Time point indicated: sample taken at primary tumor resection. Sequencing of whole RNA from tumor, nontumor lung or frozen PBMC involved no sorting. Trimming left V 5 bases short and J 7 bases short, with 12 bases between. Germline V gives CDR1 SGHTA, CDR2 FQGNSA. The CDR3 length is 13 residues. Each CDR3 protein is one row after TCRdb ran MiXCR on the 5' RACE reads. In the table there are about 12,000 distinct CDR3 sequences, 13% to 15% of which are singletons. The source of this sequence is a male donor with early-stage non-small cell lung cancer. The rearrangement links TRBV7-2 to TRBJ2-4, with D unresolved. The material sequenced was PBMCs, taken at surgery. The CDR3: CASSPLSGNIQYF. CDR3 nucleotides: TGTGCCAGCAGCCCCCTATCCGGCAACATTCAGTACTTC. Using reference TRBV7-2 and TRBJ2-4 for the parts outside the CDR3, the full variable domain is GAGVSQSPSNKVTEKGKDVELRCDPISGHTALYWYRQSLGQGLEFLIYFQGNSAPDKSGLPSDRFSAERTGGSVSTLTIQRTQQEDSAVYLCASSPLSGNIQYFGAGTRLSVL.